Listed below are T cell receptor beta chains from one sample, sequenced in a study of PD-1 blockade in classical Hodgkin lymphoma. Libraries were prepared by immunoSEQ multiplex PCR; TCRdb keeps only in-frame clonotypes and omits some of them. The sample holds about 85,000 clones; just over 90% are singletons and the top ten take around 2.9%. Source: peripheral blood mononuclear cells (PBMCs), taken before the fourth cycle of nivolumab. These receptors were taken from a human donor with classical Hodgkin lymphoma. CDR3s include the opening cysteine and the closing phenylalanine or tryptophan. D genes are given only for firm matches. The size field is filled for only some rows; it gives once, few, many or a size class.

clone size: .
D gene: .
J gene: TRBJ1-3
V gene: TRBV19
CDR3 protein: CASSMPVRGGNTIYF
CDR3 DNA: TGTGCCAGTAGTATGCCCGTGAGGGGTGGAAACACCATATATTTT

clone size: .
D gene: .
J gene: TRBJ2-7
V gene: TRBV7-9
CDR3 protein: CASSTTYEQYF
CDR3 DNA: TGTGCCAGCAGTACCACCTACGAGCAGTACTTC

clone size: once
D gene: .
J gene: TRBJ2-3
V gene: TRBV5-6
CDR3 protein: CASSAIPGSEDTQYF
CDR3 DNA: TGTGCCAGCAGCGCGATCCCGGGATCCGAAGATACGCAGTATTTT

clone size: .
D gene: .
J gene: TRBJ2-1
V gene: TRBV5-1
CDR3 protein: CASSLPPGFGTLYNEQFF
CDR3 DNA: TGCGCCAGCAGCTTACCTCCAGGATTTGGAACACTATACAATGAGCAGTTCTTC

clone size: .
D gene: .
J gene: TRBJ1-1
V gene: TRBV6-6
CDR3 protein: CASSTPGLAVTEAFF
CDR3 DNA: TGTGCCAGCAGTACCCCGGGACTAGCTGTTACTGAAGCTTTCTTT

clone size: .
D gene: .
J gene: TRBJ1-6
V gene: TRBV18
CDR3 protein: CASSPVVLFNSPLHF
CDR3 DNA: TGTGCCAGCTCACCGGTAGTCCTTTTTAATTCACCCCTCCACTTT

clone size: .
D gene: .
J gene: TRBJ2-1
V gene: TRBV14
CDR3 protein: CASSQVWSSYNEQFF
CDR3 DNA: TGTGCCAGCAGCCAAGTTTGGTCCTCCTACAATGAGCAGTTCTTC

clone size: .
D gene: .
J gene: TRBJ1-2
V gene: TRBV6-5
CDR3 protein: CASSYDRSGYTF
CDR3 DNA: TGTGCCAGCAGTTACGACAGGAGTGGCTACACCTTC

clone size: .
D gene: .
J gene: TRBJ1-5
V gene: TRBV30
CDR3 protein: CAWSVGPGNQPQHF
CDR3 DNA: .

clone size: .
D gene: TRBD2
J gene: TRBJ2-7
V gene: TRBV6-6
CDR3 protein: CASRPPGSGGYEQYF
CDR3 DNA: TGTGCCAGCAGACCCCCCGGTAGCGGGGGCTACGAGCAGTACTTC

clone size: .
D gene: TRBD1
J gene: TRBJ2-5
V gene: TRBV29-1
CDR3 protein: CSVARQGKETQYF
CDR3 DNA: TGCAGCGTTGCCCGACAGGGGAAAGAGACCCAGTACTTC

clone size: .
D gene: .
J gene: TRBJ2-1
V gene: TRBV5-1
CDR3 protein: CASSLVWQGDGGEQFF
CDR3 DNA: TGCGCCAGCAGCTTGGTGTGGCAGGGAGATGGGGGAGAGCAGTTCTTC

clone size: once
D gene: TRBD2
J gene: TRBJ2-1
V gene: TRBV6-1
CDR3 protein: CASSVVGLAGAYYNEQFF
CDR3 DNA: TGTGCCAGCAGTGTTGTCGGACTAGCGGGGGCATACTACAATGAGCAGTTCTTC

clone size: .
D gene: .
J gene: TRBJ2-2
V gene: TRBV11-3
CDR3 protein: CASSSGAYTGELFF
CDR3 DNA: TGTGCCAGCAGCTCGGGGGCCTACACCGGGGAGCTGTTTTTT

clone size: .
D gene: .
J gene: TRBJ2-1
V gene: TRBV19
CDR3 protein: CASSILLYNEQFF
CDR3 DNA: TGTGCCAGTAGTATACTTCTCTACAATGAGCAGTTCTTC

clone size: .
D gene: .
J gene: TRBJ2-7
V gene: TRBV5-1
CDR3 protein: CASSLGGIGPGEQYF
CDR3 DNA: TGCGCCAGCAGCTTGGGGGGTATCGGGCCCGGCGAGCAGTACTTC

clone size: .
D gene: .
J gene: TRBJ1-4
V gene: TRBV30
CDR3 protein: CAWTQSWEKLFF
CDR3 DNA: TGTGCCTGGACACAATCCTGGGAAAAACTGTTTTTT

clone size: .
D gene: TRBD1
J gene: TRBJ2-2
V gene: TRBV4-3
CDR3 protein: CASRQGAGVRTGELFF
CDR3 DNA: TGCGCCAGCAGGCAGGGGGCCGGTGTACGCACCGGGGAGCTGTTTTTT

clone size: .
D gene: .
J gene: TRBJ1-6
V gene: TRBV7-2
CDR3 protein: CASTSRFSNSPLHF
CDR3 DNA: TGTGCCAGCACCTCTCGGTTTAGTAATTCACCCCTCCACTTT

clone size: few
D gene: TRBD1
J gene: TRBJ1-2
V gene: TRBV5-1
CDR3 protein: CASSPEGTGINYGYTF
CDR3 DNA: TGCGCCAGCAGCCCCGAAGGGACAGGGATAAACTATGGCTACACCTTC

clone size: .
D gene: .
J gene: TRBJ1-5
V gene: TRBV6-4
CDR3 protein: CASSDSSRGNQPQHF
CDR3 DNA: TGTGCCAGCAGTGACTCGAGCAGGGGCAATCAGCCCCAGCATTTT

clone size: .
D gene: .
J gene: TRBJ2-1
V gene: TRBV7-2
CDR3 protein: CASSFLGGGVQGEQFF
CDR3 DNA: TGTGCCAGCAGCTTTTTGGGGGGCGGGGTTCAGGGTGAGCAGTTCTTC

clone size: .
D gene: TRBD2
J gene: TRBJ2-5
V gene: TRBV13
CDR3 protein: CASRNRGGRETQYF
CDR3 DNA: TGTGCCAGCAGGAACCGGGGGGGCCGGGAGACCCAGTACTTC

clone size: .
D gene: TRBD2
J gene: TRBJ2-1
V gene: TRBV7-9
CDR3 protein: CASSFGGANEQFF
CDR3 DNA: TGTGCCAGCAGCTTCGGGGGGGCTAATGAGCAGTTCTTC

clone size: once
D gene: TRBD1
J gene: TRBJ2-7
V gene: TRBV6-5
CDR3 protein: CASREDRVSPYEQYF
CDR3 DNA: TGTGCCAGCAGAGAGGACAGGGTGAGTCCCTACGAGCAGTACTTC

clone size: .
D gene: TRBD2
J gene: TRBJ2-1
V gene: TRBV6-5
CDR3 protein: CASRPRLAGKNEQFF
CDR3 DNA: TGTGCCAGCAGGCCACGACTAGCGGGGAAAAATGAGCAGTTCTTC

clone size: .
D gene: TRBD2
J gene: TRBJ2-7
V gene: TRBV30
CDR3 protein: CAWSLLWGEGIAYEQYF
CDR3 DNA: TGTGCCTGGAGCCTCCTTTGGGGGGAGGGGATAGCCTACGAGCAGTACTTC

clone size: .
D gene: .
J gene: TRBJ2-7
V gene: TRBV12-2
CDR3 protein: CASRSKESGQRFLEQYF
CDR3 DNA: TGTGCAAGTCGCTCCAAAGAATCAGGACAGAGATTTCTAGAGCAGTACTTC

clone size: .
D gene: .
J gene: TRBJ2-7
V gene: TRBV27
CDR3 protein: CASGFGSSYEQYF
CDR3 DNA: TGTGCCAGCGGGTTTGGCAGCTCCTACGAGCAGTACTTC

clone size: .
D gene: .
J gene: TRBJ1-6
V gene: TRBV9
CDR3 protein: CASSVSGSGYNSPLHF
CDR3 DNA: TGTGCCAGCAGCGTTTCAGGGTCAGGCTATAATTCACCCCTCCACTTT

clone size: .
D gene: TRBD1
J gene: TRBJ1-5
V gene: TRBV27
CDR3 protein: CASSLGTGGYNQPQHF
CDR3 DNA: TGTGCCAGCAGTTTAGGGACAGGGGGGTACAATCAGCCCCAGCATTTT

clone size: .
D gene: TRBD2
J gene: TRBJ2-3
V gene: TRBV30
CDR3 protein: CAWSREGSGGTDTQYF
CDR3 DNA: TGTGCCTGGAGTAGGGAGGGTAGCGGGGGGACAGATACGCAGTATTTT

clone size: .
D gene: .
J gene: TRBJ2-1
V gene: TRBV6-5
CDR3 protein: CASSYVQASDEQFF
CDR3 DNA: TGTGCCAGCAGTTACGTGCAGGCGAGCGATGAGCAGTTCTTC

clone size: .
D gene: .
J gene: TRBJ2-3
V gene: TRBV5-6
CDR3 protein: CASSLYGPDTQYF
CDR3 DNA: TGTGCCAGCAGCTTGTACGGGCCAGATACGCAGTATTTT

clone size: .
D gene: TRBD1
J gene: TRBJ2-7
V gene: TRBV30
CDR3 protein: CAWSPNRGPYEQYF
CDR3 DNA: TGTGCCTGGAGTCCGAACAGGGGGCCCTACGAGCAGTACTTC

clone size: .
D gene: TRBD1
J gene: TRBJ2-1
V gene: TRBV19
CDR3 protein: CASSIVADRGYEQFF
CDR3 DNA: TGTGCCAGTAGTATAGTTGCCGACAGGGGCTATGAGCAGTTCTTC

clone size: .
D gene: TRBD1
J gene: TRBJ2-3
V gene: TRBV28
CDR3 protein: CASSPPLDRDGDYTQYF
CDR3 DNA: TGTGCCAGCAGTCCGCCATTGGACAGGGATGGGGATTATACGCAGTATTTT

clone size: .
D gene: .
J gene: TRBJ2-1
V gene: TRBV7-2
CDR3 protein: CASSSGPLGDNEQFF
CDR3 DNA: TGTGCCAGCAGCTCGGGACCACTAGGAGACAATGAGCAGTTCTTC

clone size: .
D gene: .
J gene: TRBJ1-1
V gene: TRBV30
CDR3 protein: CAWSDPGKPVDEAFF
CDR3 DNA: TGTGCCTGGAGTGACCCCGGAAAGCCAGTAGACGAAGCTTTCTTT

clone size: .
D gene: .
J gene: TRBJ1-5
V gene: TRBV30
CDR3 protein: CAWSGRDDQPQHF
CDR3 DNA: TGTGCCTGGAGTGGCAGGGACGATCAGCCCCAGCATTTT

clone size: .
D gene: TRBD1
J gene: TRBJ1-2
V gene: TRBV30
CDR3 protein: CAWSEQGANYGYTF
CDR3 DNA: TGTGCCTGGAGTGAGCAGGGGGCTAACTATGGCTACACCTTC

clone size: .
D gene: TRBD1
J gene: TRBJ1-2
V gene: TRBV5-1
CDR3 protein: CASSFGQGANGYTF
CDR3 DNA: TGCGCCAGCAGCTTCGGACAGGGGGCGAATGGCTACACCTTC

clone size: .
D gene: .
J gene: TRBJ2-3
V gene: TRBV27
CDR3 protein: CASSLPGGPSFTDTQYF
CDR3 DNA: TGTGCCAGCAGTTTGCCGGGGGGCCCTTCTTTCACAGATACGCAGTATTTT

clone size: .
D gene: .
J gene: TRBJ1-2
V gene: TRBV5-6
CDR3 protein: CASSLNRGTKNYGYTF
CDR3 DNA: TGTGCCAGCAGCCTTAACCGGGGTACGAAAAACTATGGCTACACCTTC

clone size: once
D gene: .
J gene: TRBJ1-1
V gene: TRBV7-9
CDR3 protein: CASSLLNTEAFF
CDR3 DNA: TGTGCCAGCAGCTTACTGAACACTGAAGCTTTCTTT

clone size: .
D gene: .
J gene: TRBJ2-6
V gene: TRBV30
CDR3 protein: CAWSVPRHRRSGANVLTF
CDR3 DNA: TGTGCCTGGAGTGTACCCCGTCACAGGCGCTCTGGGGCCAACGTCCTGACTTTC

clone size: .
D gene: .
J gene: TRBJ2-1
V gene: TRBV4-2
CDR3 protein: CASSQDRAYSEQFF
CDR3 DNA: TGTGCCAGCAGCCAAGACAGGGCCTACAGTGAGCAGTTCTTC

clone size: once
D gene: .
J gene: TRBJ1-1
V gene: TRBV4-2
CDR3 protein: CASSQDFTVPEAFF
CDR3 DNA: TGTGCCAGCAGCCAAGATTTTACAGTTCCTGAAGCTTTCTTT

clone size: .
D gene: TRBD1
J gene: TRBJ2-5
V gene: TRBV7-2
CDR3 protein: CASSSEGQGAETQYF
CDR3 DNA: TGTGCCAGCAGCTCAGAGGGACAGGGAGCGGAGACCCAGTACTTC

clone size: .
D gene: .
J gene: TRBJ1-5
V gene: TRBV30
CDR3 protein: CAWSPATNYQPQHF
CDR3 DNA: TGTGCCTGGAGTCCAGCCACTAATTATCAGCCCCAGCATTTT

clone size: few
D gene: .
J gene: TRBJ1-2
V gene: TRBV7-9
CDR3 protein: CASSLAGGAGYGYTF
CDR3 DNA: TGTGCCAGCAGCTTAGCGGGGGGCGCGGGCTATGGCTACACCTTC